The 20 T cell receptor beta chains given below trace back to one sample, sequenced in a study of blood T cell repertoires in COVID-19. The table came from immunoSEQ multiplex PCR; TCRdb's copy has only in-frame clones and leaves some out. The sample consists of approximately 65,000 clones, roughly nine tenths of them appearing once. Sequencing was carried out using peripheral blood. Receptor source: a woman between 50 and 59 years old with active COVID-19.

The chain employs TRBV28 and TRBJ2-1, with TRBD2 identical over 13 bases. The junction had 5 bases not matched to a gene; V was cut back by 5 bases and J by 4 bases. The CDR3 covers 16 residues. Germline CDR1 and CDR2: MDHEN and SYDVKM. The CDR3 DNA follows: TGTGCCAGCAGTCCTGTGGGACTAGCGGGGTACAATGAGCAGTTCTTC. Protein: CASSPVGLAGYNEQFF. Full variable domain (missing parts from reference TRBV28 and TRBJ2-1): DVKVTQSSRYLVKRTGEKVFLECVQDMDHENMFWYRQDPGLGLRLIYFSYDVKMKEKGDIPEGYSVSREKKERFSLILESASTNQTSMYLCASSPVGLAGYNEQFFGPGTRLTVL.

The DNA of the CDR3 is TGTGCCACCAGGCAGGGGAGCTCCTACGAGCAGTACTTC. This gives the protein CATRQGSSYEQYF. The gene calls are TRBV24-1 and TRBJ2-7; D possibly corresponds to TRBD1 (6 bases). CDR1 is KGHDR, CDR2 SFDVKD, per germline. Trimming removed 7 bases from V and 0 bases from J, with 9 bases in between. The CDR3 sequence is 13 residues long.

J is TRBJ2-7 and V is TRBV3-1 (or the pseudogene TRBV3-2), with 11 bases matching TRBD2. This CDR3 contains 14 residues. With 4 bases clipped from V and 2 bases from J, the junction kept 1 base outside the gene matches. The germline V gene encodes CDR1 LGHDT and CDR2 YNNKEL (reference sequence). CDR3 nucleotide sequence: TGTGCCAGCAGCCTTAGCGGGAGGGCCTACGAGCAGTACTTC. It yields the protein CASSLSGRAYEQYF.

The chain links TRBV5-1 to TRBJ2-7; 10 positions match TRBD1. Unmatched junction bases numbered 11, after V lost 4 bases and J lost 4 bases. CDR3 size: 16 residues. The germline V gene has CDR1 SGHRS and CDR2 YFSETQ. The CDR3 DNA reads TGCGCCAGCAGCCCCCCCGGACAGGGGGGCTCTTACGAGCAGTACTTC. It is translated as CASSPPGQGGSYEQYF.

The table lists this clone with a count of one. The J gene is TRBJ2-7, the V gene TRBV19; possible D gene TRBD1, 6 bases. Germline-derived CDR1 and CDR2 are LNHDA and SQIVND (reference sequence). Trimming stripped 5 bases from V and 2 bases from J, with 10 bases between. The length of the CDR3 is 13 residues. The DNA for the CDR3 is TGTGCCAGTAGTGCCGGACAGACCTACGAGCAGTACTTC. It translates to CASSAGQTYEQYF.

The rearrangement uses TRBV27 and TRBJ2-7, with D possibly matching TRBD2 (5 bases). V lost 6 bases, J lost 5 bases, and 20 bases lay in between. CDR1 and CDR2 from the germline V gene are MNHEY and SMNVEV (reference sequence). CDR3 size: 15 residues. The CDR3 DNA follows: TGTGCCAGCAGCCCTGCTGAGCTAGCAGTCAACGAGCAGTACTTC. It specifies CASSPAELAVNEQYF.

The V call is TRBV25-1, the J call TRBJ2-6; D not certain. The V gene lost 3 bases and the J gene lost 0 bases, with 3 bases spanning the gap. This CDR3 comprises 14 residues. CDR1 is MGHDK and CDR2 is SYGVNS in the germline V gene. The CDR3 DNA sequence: TGTGCCAGCAGTGACGTCTCTGGGGCCAACGTCCTGACTTTC. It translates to CASSDVSGANVLTF. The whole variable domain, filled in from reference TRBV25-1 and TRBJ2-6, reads EADIYQTPRYLVIGTGKKITLECSQTMGHDKMYWYQQDPGMELHLIHYSYGVNSTEKGDLSSESTVSRIRTEHFPLTLESARPSHTSQYLCASSDVSGANVLTFGAGSRLTVL.

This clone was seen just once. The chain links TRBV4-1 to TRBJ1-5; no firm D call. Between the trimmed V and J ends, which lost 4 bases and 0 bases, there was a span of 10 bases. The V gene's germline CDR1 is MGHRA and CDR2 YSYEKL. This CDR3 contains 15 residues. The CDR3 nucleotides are TGCGCCAGCAGCCCCCCCCAGGATAGCAATCAGCCCCAGCATTTT. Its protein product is CASSPPQDSNQPQHF.

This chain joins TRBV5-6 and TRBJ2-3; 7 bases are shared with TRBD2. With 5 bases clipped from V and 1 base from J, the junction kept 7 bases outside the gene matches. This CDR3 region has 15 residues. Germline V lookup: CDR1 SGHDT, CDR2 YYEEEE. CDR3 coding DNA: TGTGCCAGCAGGCCGAGCGGGACGGGCACAGATACGCAGTATTTT. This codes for CASRPSGTGTDTQYF.

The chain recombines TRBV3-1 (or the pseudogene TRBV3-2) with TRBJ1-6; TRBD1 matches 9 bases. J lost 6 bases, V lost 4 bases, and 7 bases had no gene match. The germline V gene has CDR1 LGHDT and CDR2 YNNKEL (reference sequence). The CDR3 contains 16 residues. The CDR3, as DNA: TGTGCCAGCAGCCGGCCGGGACAGGGAATTAATTCACCCCTCCACTTT. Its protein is CASSRPGQGINSPLHF.

In DNA form, the CDR3 reads TGCGCCAGCAGCTTGTCCCTAGCGGGAGCCTACGAGCAGTACTTC. It encodes CASSLSLAGAYEQYF. This chain joins TRBV5-1 and TRBJ2-7; 10 nucleotides match TRBD2. Germline lookup yields CDR1 SGHRS and CDR2 YFSETQ. This CDR3 is 15 amino acids long. After removal of 1 base from V and 2 bases from J, the junction contained 3 bases not matched to a gene.

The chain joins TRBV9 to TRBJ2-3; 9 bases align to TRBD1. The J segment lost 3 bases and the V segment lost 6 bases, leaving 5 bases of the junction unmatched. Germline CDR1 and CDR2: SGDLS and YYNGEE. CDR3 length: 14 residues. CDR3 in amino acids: CASTRTGVTDTQYF. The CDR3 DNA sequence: TGTGCCAGCACCCGGACAGGGGTGACAGATACGCAGTATTTT.

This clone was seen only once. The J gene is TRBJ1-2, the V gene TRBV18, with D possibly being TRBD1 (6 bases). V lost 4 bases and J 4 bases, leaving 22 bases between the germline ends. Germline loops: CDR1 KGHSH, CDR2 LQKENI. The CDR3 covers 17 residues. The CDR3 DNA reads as TGTGCCAGCTCACAACAACGTCCCGGACAGACTCGCTATGGCTACACCTTC. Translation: CASSQQRPGQTRYGYTF.

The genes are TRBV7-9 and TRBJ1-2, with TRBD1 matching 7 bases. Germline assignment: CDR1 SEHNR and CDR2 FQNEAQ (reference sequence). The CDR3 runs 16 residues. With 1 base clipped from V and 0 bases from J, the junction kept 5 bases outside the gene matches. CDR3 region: CASSLGDRASNYGYTF. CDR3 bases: TGTGCCAGCAGCTTAGGTGACAGGGCCTCTAACTATGGCTACACCTTC.

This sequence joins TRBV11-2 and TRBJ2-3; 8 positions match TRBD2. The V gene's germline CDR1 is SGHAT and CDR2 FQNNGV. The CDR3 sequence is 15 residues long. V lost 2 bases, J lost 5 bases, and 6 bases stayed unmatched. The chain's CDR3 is CASSLTGRALDTQYF. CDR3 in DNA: TGTGCCAGCAGCTTAACCGGGAGGGCCCTAGATACGCAGTATTTT.

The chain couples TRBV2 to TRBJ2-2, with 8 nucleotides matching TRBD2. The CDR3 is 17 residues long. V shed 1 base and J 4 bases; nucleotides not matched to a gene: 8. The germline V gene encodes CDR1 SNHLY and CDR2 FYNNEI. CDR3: CASSEVLHSGGTGELFF. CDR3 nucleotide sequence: TGTGCCAGCAGTGAAGTGCTACACAGCGGGGGCACCGGGGAGCTGTTTTTT. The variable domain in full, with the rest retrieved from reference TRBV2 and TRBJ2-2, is EPEVTQTPSHQVTQMGQEVILRCVPISNHLYFYWYRQILGQKVEFLVSFYNNEISEKSEIFDDQFSVERPDGSNFTLKIRSTKLEDSAMYFCASSEVLHSGGTGELFFGEGSRLTVL.

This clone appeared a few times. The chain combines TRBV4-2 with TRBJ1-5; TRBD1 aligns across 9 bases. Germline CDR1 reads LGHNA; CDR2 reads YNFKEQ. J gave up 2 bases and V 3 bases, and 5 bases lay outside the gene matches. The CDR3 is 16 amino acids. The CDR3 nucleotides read TGTGCCAGCAGCCACGGGGACAGGGCTGGCAATCAGCCCCAGCATTTT. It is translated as CASSHGDRAGNQPQHF.

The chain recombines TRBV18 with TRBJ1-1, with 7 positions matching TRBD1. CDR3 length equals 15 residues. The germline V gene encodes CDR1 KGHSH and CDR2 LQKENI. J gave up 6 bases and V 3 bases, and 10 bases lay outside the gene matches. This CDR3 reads CASSPTDRAVSEAFF. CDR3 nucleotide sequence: TGTGCCAGCTCACCTACCGACAGGGCGGTTTCTGAAGCTTTCTTT.

CDR3 DNA sequence: TGTGCCAGCAGCCAAAATCGGCTACAGTCAGATACGCAGTATTTT. It encodes CASSQNRLQSDTQYF. The rearrangement uses TRBV3-1 (or the pseudogene TRBV3-2) and TRBJ2-3; D is ambiguous. The CDR3 contains 15 residues. CDR1 LGHDT and CDR2 YNNKEL come from the germline V gene (reference sequence). V lost 2 bases and J lost 4, with 13 bases in between.

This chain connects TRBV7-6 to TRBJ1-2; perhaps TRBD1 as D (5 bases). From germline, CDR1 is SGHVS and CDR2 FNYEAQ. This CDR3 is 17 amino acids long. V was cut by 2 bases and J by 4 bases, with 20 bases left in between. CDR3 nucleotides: TGTGCCAGCAGCTTATCGCGGGACCCCCTTGAGGTCTATGGCTACACCTTC. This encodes CASSLSRDPLEVYGYTF.